The 28 T cell receptor beta chains below were found in one sample sequenced in a study of blood T cell repertoires in COVID-19. Measured with immunoSEQ multiplex PCR; TCRdb has only the in-frame clones, and not every one. The repertoire has approximately 64,000 clones, 81% of them found once; the top ten carry approximately 0.8%. Specimen: peripheral blood. These receptors came from a woman in her 70s with acute or convalescent COVID-19.

The chain uses TRBV10-3 and TRBJ1-2, with D tentatively TRBD1 (6 bases). The germline V and J ends were trimmed by 3 bases and 6 bases, with 17 bases remaining between them. CDR1 and CDR2 (germline): ENHRY, SYGVKD. The CDR3 has 15 residues. The CDR3 region has the DNA TGTGCCATCAGTGATTCCGGGGGGCAAAAGGATGGCTACACCTTC. Translated, it gives CAISDSGGQKDGYTF.

This chain connects TRBV27 to TRBJ1-1, with D uncertain. V gave up 1 base and J gave up 0 bases, with 9 bases separating them. Germline V gene lookup returns CDR1 MNHEY and CDR2 SMNVEV (reference sequence). The CDR3 totals 15 residues. The CDR3 loop is CASSLLGSLNTEAFF. The CDR3 coding sequence is TGTGCCAGCAGTTTATTGGGCAGTTTGAACACTGAAGCTTTCTTT.

The chain combines TRBV30 with TRBJ1-3; possible D gene TRBD1, 5 bases. This CDR3 region has 12 residues. V was trimmed by 1 base and J by 7 bases, leaving 8 bases between them. The germline gives CDR1 GTSNPN, CDR2 SVGIG (reference sequence). This CDR3 reads CAWSGTRNTIYF. The CDR3 coding sequence is TGTGCCTGGAGTGGGACAAGGAACACCATATATTTT.

The V gene is TRBV30, the J gene TRBJ1-3, with D possibly TRBD1 on 5 matching bases. CDR3 size: 12 residues. The germline gives CDR1 GTSNPN, CDR2 SVGIG (reference sequence). The V end was cut by 2 bases, the J end by 8 bases, with 10 bases between. This chain's CDR3 is CAWSPPGDTIYF. In DNA form, the CDR3 reads TGTGCCTGGAGTCCCCCGGGGGACACCATATATTTT.

V usage is TRBV9 and J usage is TRBJ2-5; 11 nucleotides align to TRBD1. V lost 4 bases and J lost 5; bases outside the gene matches: 13. Germline CDR1 and CDR2: SGDLS and YYNGEE. CDR3 length: 17 residues. The CDR3 DNA reads as TGTGCCAGCAGCCCCTCCGGGACAGGGGGATTCGGGGAGACCCAGTACTTC. The encoded protein is CASSPSGTGGFGETQYF.

This chain joins TRBV2 and TRBJ2-3; no clear D gene. V lost 4 bases to trimming and J lost 2 bases, with 7 bases between them. This CDR3 spans 13 amino acids. The germline V gene encodes CDR1 SNHLY and CDR2 FYNNEI. CDR3 protein: CASSVSVTDTQYF. Here the CDR3 DNA reads TGTGCCAGCAGTGTCTCCGTCACAGATACGCAGTATTTT.

This clone was counted a single time. This rearrangement joins TRBV20-1 to TRBJ2-7; 8 bases are shared with TRBD1. Germline V gene data show CDR1 as DFQATT and CDR2 as SNEGSKA (reference sequence). Trimming at V came to 3 bases and at J to 3 bases, leaving 10 bases not matched to a gene. This CDR3 region has 15 residues. The CDR3 region has the DNA TGCAGTGCTAGTTCGGGACAGGTATTGAGCTACGAGCAGTACTTC. Its protein product is CSASSGQVLSYEQYF.

This clone appeared a single time. The genes are TRBV6-4 and TRBJ2-3; D is possibly TRBD1 (6 bases). Between the trimmed V and J ends, which lost 4 bases and 4 bases, there was a span of 27 bases. CDR1 and CDR2 from the germline V gene are MRHNA and SNTAGT. The CDR3 runs to 19 residues. CDR3 coding DNA: TGTGCCAGCAGTGGTAACACAGGGAGAGTTACACACGGGTCAGATACGCAGTATTTT. Protein: CASSGNTGRVTHGSDTQYF.

The rearrangement links TRBV7-6 to TRBJ1-2; D is unclear. The CDR3 sequence is 17 residues long. Trimming removed 3 bases at V and 5 bases at J, with 22 bases between. CDR1 and CDR2 (germline): SGHVS, FNYEAQ. The CDR3 DNA reads as TGTGCCAGCAGCTTTTCTGACCCCGGCGGGTCGGGTTATGGCTACACCTTC. Translating gives CASSFSDPGGSGYGYTF.

V and J are TRBV2 and TRBJ1-5; 8 nucleotides agree with TRBD1. Germline trimming cut 5 bases from V and 7 bases from J; bases unmatched to any gene: 7. Germline V CDR1 and CDR2: SNHLY, FYNNEI. This CDR3 is built from 14 residues. CDR3 protein: CASSSDRDGQPQHF. As DNA, the CDR3 is TGTGCCAGCAGTTCGGACAGGGATGGACAGCCCCAGCATTTT.

The rearrangement uses TRBV4-1 and TRBJ1-2, with D tentatively TRBD1 (5 bases). CDR3 size: 14 residues. CDR1 and CDR2 (germline): MGHRA, YSYEKL. V lost 0 bases, J lost 6 bases, and 11 bases lay in between. The CDR3 protein is CASSQETVSHGYTF. CDR3 coding DNA: TGCGCCAGCAGCCAAGAGACAGTATCCCATGGCTACACCTTC.

The genes are TRBV5-5 and TRBJ1-5, with TRBD1 matching 11 bases. The CDR3 contains 18 residues. The germline V gene has CDR1 SGHKS and CDR2 YYEKEE (reference sequence). V shed 5 bases, J shed 0 bases, and the junction held 10 bases outside the gene matches. This chain's CDR3 is CASSIGTGGSNSNQPQHF. For the CDR3, the DNA is TGTGCCAGCAGTATTGGGACAGGGGGGTCGAATAGCAATCAGCCCCAGCATTTT. Based on the CDR3 plus reference TRBV5-5 and TRBJ1-5, the full variable domain is DAGVTQSPTHLIKTRGQQVTLRCSPISGHKSVSWYQQVLGQGPQFIFQYYEKEERGRGNFPDRFSARQFPNYSSELNVNALLLGDSALYLCASSIGTGGSNSNQPQHFGDGTRLSIL.

A few counts support this clone. The chain joins TRBV18 to TRBJ2-7; D may be TRBD1 (6 bases). Deletions cut 3 bases from V and 4 bases from J, with 16 bases between. Germline CDR1 is KGHSH and CDR2 is LQKENI. The CDR3 extends over 15 amino acids. The CDR3 protein is CASSPYESGQYEQYF. CDR3 DNA sequence: TGTGCCAGCTCACCTTATGAATCCGGACAGTACGAGCAGTACTTC.

This chain joins TRBV11-3 and TRBJ1-4; D is ambiguous. With 0 bases removed from V and 4 bases from J, the gap between germline ends came to 21 bases. This CDR3 contains 19 residues. In germline, CDR1 is SGHNT, CDR2 YENEEA. As DNA, the CDR3 is TGTGCCAGCAGCTTAGATCATTCGTGTGCCCGTCCAGTTAATGAAAAACTGTTTTTT. As protein: CASSLDHSCARPVNEKLFF.

V and J are TRBV28 and TRBJ2-7; possibly TRBD1 for D (6 bases). This CDR3 is 15 amino acids long. Germline-derived CDR1 and CDR2 are MDHEN and SYDVKM. The V gene lost 5 bases and the J gene lost 2 bases, with 16 bases spanning the gap. Written as DNA, the CDR3 is TGTGCCAGCAGTCCGACCGGGACACAAGCCTACGAGCAGTACTTC. It translates to CASSPTGTQAYEQYF.

The J gene is TRBJ2-5, the V gene TRBV9, with a tentative D call TRBD2 (5 bases). V lost 3 bases and J lost 2, with 5 bases in between. Per germline, CDR1 SGDLS and CDR2 YYNGEE. The CDR3 runs to 12 residues. The CDR3 DNA reads TGTGCCAGCAGCGGGACTCAAGAGACCCAGTACTTC. Its protein is CASSGTQETQYF.

The V gene is TRBV9, the J gene TRBJ1-2, with D possibly matching TRBD1 (5 bases). The CDR3 sequence is 15 residues long. Trimming removed 0 bases from V and 3 bases from J, with 12 bases in between. The V gene's germline CDR1 is SGDLS and CDR2 YYNGEE. The CDR3 reads CASSVGPPGYYGYTF. In DNA form, the CDR3 reads TGTGCCAGCAGCGTAGGCCCCCCAGGGTACTATGGCTACACCTTC.

This chain uses TRBV18 with TRBJ2-7, with D unresolved. Trimming stripped 5 bases from V and 1 base from J, with 12 bases between. The CDR3 consists of 14 residues. Germline-derived CDR1 and CDR2 are KGHSH and LQKENI. The CDR3 DNA reads TGTGCCAGCTCATTGACGTCACAGTCCTACGAGCAGTACTTC. This encodes CASSLTSQSYEQYF.

This sequence joins TRBV19 and TRBJ2-3, with 7 bases fitting TRBD1. The junction had 3 bases not matched to a gene; V was cut back by 7 bases and J by 2 bases. CDR1 and CDR2 (germline): LNHDA, SQIVND (reference sequence). The CDR3 runs to 13 residues. The CDR3, as DNA: TGTGCCAGTAAGACAGGGAACACAGATACGCAGTATTTT. This sequence encodes CASKTGNTDTQYF.

The chain links TRBV6-1 to TRBJ2-6; 7 bases fit TRBD1. The germline gives CDR1 MNHNS, CDR2 SASEGT. V lost 2 bases, J lost 0 bases, and 4 bases stayed unmatched. The CDR3 totals 17 residues. CDR3 sequence (DNA): TGTGCCAGCAGTGAACCGACAGGGCTCTCTGGGGCCAACGTCCTGACTTTC. Translated: CASSEPTGLSGANVLTF.

Turning to this clone: One end of the junction varies from germline; a read error may be responsible. This chain joins TRBV11-3 and TRBJ2-1; 8 nucleotides align to TRBD2. Germline values: CDR1 SGHNT, CDR2 YENEEA. The CDR3 runs to 16 residues. The CDR3: CASSLEPGLEVDEQFF. CDR3 sequence (DNA): TGTGCCAGCAGCCTAGAGCCGGGACTAGAAGTTGACGAGCAGTTCTTC. Variable domain in full (rest from reference TRBV11-3 and TRBJ2-1): EAGVVQSPRYKIIEKKQPVAFWCNPISGHNTLYWYLQNLGQGPELLIRYENEEAVDDSQLPKDRFSAERLKGVDSTLKIQPAELGDSAVYLCASSLEPGLEVDEQFFGPGTRLTVL.

The J gene is TRBJ1-4, the V gene TRBV5-1; perhaps TRBD1 as D (6 bases). Germline CDR1 and CDR2: SGHRS and YFSETQ. The CDR3 is made up of 15 amino acids. The V gene lost 3 bases and the J gene lost 4 bases, with 13 bases spanning the gap. The CDR3 spells CASSSTGTSNEKLFF. As DNA, the CDR3 is TGCGCCAGCAGCTCGACAGGAACAAGTAATGAAAAACTGTTTTTT.

In this sample, this clone turned up a few times. The rearrangement links TRBV28 to TRBJ1-4, with no clear D. Germline V CDR1 and CDR2: MDHEN, SYDVKM. The CDR3 has 15 amino acids. Between the trimmed V and J ends, which lost 3 bases and 7 bases, there was a span of 15 bases. The CDR3 is CASSFTGPSGEKLFF. The CDR3 coding sequence is TGTGCCAGCAGTTTTACGGGCCCCAGCGGTGAAAAACTGTTTTTT.

The V gene is TRBV25-1, the J gene TRBJ2-5, with D perhaps TRBD2 (6 bases). CDR1 is MGHDK, CDR2 SYGVNS, per germline. This CDR3 comprises 14 residues. Trimming pared 4 bases from V and 1 base from J, leaving 10 bases between. Written as DNA, the CDR3 is TGTGCCAGCAGTGGAAAACTAGCCCAAGAGACCCAGTACTTC. This gives the protein CASSGKLAQETQYF.

This chain connects TRBV30 to TRBJ2-1; D gene unclear. CDR1 is GTSNPN, CDR2 SVGIG, per germline (reference sequence). The CDR3 has 15 amino acids. Trimming pared 1 base from V and 0 bases from J, leaving 10 bases between. The CDR3 loop reads CAWSAIPSSYNEQFF. As DNA, the CDR3 is TGTGCCTGGAGTGCTATTCCGAGCTCCTACAATGAGCAGTTCTTC.

The V call is TRBV9, the J call TRBJ1-3; tentative D call: TRBD1 (5 bases). The CDR3 has 15 residues. Trimming took 4 bases from V and 0 from J, leaving 11 bases between them. Germline values: CDR1 SGDLS, CDR2 YYNGEE. CDR3 residues: CASSSRGDSGNTIYF. CDR3 in DNA: TGTGCCAGCAGCTCCCGGGGGGACTCTGGAAACACCATATATTTT.

The V gene is TRBV29-1, the J gene TRBJ2-3, with 8 positions matching TRBD2. Germline trimming cut 4 bases from V and 3 bases from J; bases unmatched to any gene: 6. This CDR3 comprises 14 residues. The germline gives CDR1 SQVTM, CDR2 ANQGSEA. CDR3 protein: CSVGGGGPTDTQYF. As DNA, the CDR3 is TGCAGCGTTGGGGGCGGGGGGCCAACAGATACGCAGTATTTT.

This clone has a handful of counts. The rearrangement joins TRBV5-1 to TRBJ1-1; D call uncertain. The germline V gene has CDR1 SGHRS and CDR2 YFSETQ. There are 12 residues in the CDR3. V was trimmed by 4 bases and J by 4 bases, leaving 8 bases between them. In nucleotides, the CDR3 is TGCGCCAGCAGCCGCACCGGCACTGAAGCTTTCTTT. Translated, it gives CASSRTGTEAFF. Supplemented by reference TRBV5-1 and TRBJ1-1, the full variable domain reads KAGVTQTPRYLIKTRGQQVTLSCSPISGHRSVSWYQQTPGQGLQFLFEYFSETQRNKGNFPGRFSGRQFSNSRSEMNVSTLELGDSALYLCASSRTGTEAFFGQGTRLTVV.